The 20 T cell receptor beta chains presented below share a single source sample, sequenced in a study of cytomegalovirus exposure and HLA in healthy donors (dated by TCRdb to 2017 to 2019). Library method: the immunoSEQ multiplex PCR assay. The multiplex PCR relied on a mix of 60 forward primers for TCR Vbeta segments and 13 reverse primers for TCR Jbeta segments. TCRdb re-hosts the immuneACCESS table, in-frame sequences only. Its copies lack some clones; in the studies checked, an unresolved V gene accounts for under half of them, and the cause for the rest is not known. The sample records 190,000 or so clones, 75% to 85% of which are singletons. The ten largest clones capture 0.6% to 0.7% of the sample. Sequences were obtained from PBMCs. The receptors derive from a boy between 10 and 17 years old in good health and CMV-seronegative.

The V and J genes are TRBV10-3 and TRBJ2-2; maybe TRBD2 (5 bases). CDR3 length equals 14 residues. Trimming stripped 11 bases from V and 7 bases from J, with 20 bases between. In germline, CDR1 is ENHRY, CDR2 SYGVKD. This CDR3 reads CAVLSGLRDGELFF. The CDR3, as DNA: TGTGCCGTTCTCTCGGGCCTTCGGGACGGGGAGCTGTTTTTT.

The chain has TRBV10-3 and TRBJ2-3; 7 bases are a match to TRBD1. Germline V gene sequence: CDR1 ENHRY, CDR2 SYGVKD. The CDR3 is 13 amino acids. The J segment lost 1 base and the V segment lost 7 bases, leaving 2 bases of the junction unmatched. In nucleotides, the CDR3 is TGTGCCATCACTCAGGGGGGCACAGATACGCAGTATTTT. Translated: CAITQGGTDTQYF.

The V call is TRBV9, the J call TRBJ2-5; TRBD1 aligns across 7 bases. Judging by the DNA end, TRBJ2-7 fits better; the J call may be wrong. The CDR3 contains 14 residues. Germline assignment: CDR1 SGDLS and CDR2 YYNGEE. CDR3 sequence reads: CASSVQGDSYEQYF. CDR3 in DNA: TGTGCCAGCAGCGTACAGGGGGACTCCTACGAGCAGTACTTC.

The chain joins TRBV9 to TRBJ2-5, with a tentative D call TRBD1 (8 bases). Germline-derived CDR1 and CDR2 are SGDLS and YYNGEE. CDR3 length: 14 amino acids. The V and J ends lost 6 bases and 2 bases respectively, with 14 bases between them. The CDR3 sequence is CASNTGGEQETQYF. In DNA, the CDR3 is TGTGCCAGCAACACAGGGGGGGAACAAGAGACCCAGTACTTC.

V is TRBV7-3 and J is TRBJ2-5, with 9 bases that match TRBD1. CDR3 length: 15 residues. Per the germline V gene, CDR1 is SGHTA and CDR2 is FQGTGA. V lost 5 bases, J lost 2 bases, and 6 bases stayed unmatched. The CDR3 bases are TGTGCCAGCAGCCCCACAGGGGGCTCTCAAGAGACCCAGTACTTC. Residues: CASSPTGGSQETQYF.

The V gene is TRBV7-2, the J gene TRBJ1-4, with TRBD1 as a possible D gene (5 bases). The CDR3 consists of 15 residues. Germline V gives CDR1 SGHTA, CDR2 FQGNSA. Trimming shortened V by 4 bases and J by 2 bases, and 11 bases separated the two germline ends. CDR3 region: CASSSGGMTNEKLFF. The CDR3 DNA follows: TGTGCCAGCAGCTCGGGGGGAATGACTAATGAAAAACTGTTTTTT.

This clone was detected only once. V gene TRBV7-3 combines with J gene TRBJ1-1, with a tentative D call TRBD1 (6 bases). The V end was cut by 3 bases, the J end by 1 base, with 12 bases between. Germline V lookup: CDR1 SGHTA, CDR2 FQGTGA. The CDR3 runs 15 residues. The CDR3 spells CASSFTAGENTEAFF. Written as DNA, the CDR3 is TGTGCCAGCAGCTTCACGGCAGGGGAGAACACTGAAGCTTTCTTT. Combining the CDR3 with reference TRBV7-3 and TRBJ1-1 gives the whole variable domain GAGVSQTPSNKVTEKGKYVELRCDPISGHTALYWYRQSLGQGPEFLIYFQGTGAADDSGLPNDRFFAVRPEGSVSTLKIQRTERGDSAVYLCASSFTAGENTEAFFGQGTRLTVV.

In its sample, this clone was seen once. This sequence joins TRBV7-3 and TRBJ2-1, with 10 positions matching TRBD2. This CDR3 is built from 22 residues. Germline-derived CDR1 and CDR2 are SGHTA and FQGTGA. J lost 3 bases, V lost 4 bases, and 24 bases had no gene match. For the CDR3, the DNA is TGTGCCAGCAGCTCCTTAAAGGGACCAGCGGGGGGGATTGCAAACCACTACAATGAGCAGTTCTTC. Protein: CASSSLKGPAGGIANHYNEQFF.

The V call is TRBV5-1, the J call TRBJ1-1; 7 bases are a match to TRBD1. Germline-derived CDR1 and CDR2 are SGHRS and YFSETQ. The CDR3 length is 14 residues. J was trimmed by 4 bases and V by 3 bases; bases with no gene match: 6. The CDR3, as DNA: TGCGCCAGCAGCTCAGCGACAGGGACCACTGAAGCTTTCTTT. Amino acid sequence: CASSSATGTTEAFF.

This clone was recorded once. The rearrangement joins TRBV5-1 to TRBJ2-7; D is perhaps TRBD2 (5 bases). CDR1 SGHRS and CDR2 YFSETQ come from the germline V gene. V lost 0 bases and J lost 4, with 14 bases in between. This CDR3 has 15 amino acids. CDR3 DNA sequence: TGCGCCAGCAGCTTGGGTCTGGGAGCCGGATACGAGCAGTACTTC. Protein sequence: CASSLGLGAGYEQYF.

The rearrangement uses TRBV30 and TRBJ2-2; 10 positions agree with TRBD2. J gave up 9 bases and V 4 bases, and 5 bases lay outside the gene matches. CDR1 and CDR2 (germline): GTSNPN, SVGIG (reference sequence). This CDR3 is built from 13 residues. CDR3 in amino acids: CAWTSGSGWELFF. The CDR3 nucleotides read TGTGCCTGGACTAGCGGGAGTGGCTGGGAGCTGTTTTTT.

V is TRBV29-1 and J is TRBJ2-7, with TRBD1 as a possible D gene (5 bases). V was pared by 8 bases and J by 3 bases, with 11 bases between. Germline CDR1 reads SQVTM; CDR2 reads ANQGSEA. The CDR3 extends over 11 amino acids. For the CDR3, the DNA is TGCAGCTTGGGGCGCCTCTACGAGCAGTACTTC. It yields the protein CSLGRLYEQYF.

The V call is TRBV9, the J call TRBJ1-1; maybe TRBD1 (5 bases). This CDR3 comprises 13 residues. The V end was cut by 3 bases, the J end by 5 bases, with 11 bases between. The germline CDR1 and CDR2 sequences are SGDLS and YYNGEE. The CDR3 nucleotides read TGTGCCAGCAGCGGCCTAGACAGTACTGAAGCTTTCTTT. Amino acids: CASSGLDSTEAFF.

The rearrangement joins TRBV19 to TRBJ1-1, with D tentatively TRBD1 (6 bases). The V gene's germline CDR1 is LNHDA and CDR2 SQIVND (reference sequence). The V and J ends lost 4 bases and 1 base respectively, with 7 bases between them. The CDR3 is 13 amino acids. The CDR3, as DNA: TGTGCCAGTAGTAGGGGACAGAACACTGAAGCTTTCTTT. Protein: CASSRGQNTEAFF.

The table lists this clone with a count of one. The CDR3 sequence: CASGGDEQYF. In nucleotides, the CDR3 is TGTGCCAGCGGCGGGGACGAGCAGTACTTC. The V and J genes are TRBV27 and TRBJ2-7; D is perhaps TRBD2 (6 bases). Trimming removed 8 bases at V and 5 bases at J, with 7 bases between. Germline V gives CDR1 MNHEY, CDR2 SMNVEV (reference sequence). The CDR3 sequence is 10 residues long.

The gene calls are TRBV19 and TRBJ2-2; TRBD1 aligns across 7 bases. The CDR3 spans 14 residues. The germline gives CDR1 LNHDA, CDR2 SQIVND (reference sequence). V dropped 7 bases and J dropped 6; count of bases not matched to a gene: 8. The CDR3 DNA reads TGTGCCAGTACCATAAAAACAGGGGCCGGGGAGCTGTTTTTT. Translation: CASTIKTGAGELFF.

This rearrangement joins TRBV11-3 to TRBJ2-1; D possibly corresponds to TRBD2 (5 bases). With 8 bases removed from V and 0 bases from J, the gap between germline ends came to 11 bases. CDR1 SGHNT and CDR2 YENEEA come from the germline V gene. This CDR3 has 14 residues. CDR3 nucleotide sequence: TGTGCCAGCCTCCCGGGAAGCTCCTACAATGAGCAGTTCTTC. It is translated as CASLPGSSYNEQFF.

This clone was detected a few times. This chain uses TRBV6-1 with TRBJ1-1; no firm D call. The CDR3 is made up of 13 amino acids. Germline V gene lookup returns CDR1 MNHNS and CDR2 SASEGT. Trimming removed 6 bases at V and 3 bases at J, with 11 bases between. Written as DNA, the CDR3 is TGTGCCAGCAGGAGGAGTCAGTACACTGAAGCTTTCTTT. This encodes CASRRSQYTEAFF.

This chain connects TRBV18 to TRBJ2-5, with a tentative D call TRBD1 (6 bases). The end of the DNA fits TRBJ2-7 better, so the J call may be wrong. Looked up from germline, CDR1 is KGHSH and CDR2 is LQKENI. This CDR3 spans 13 amino acids. The CDR3 spells CASSPPQGNEQYF. In DNA form, the CDR3 reads TGTGCCAGCTCACCCCCACAGGGTAACGAGCAGTACTTC.

The chain joins TRBV6-1 to TRBJ1-2; 7 bases agree with TRBD1. Germline CDR1 and CDR2: MNHNS and SASEGT. The length of the CDR3 is 15 residues. J gave up 5 bases and V 3 bases, and 9 bases lay outside the gene matches. DNA of the CDR3: TGTGCCAGCAGTGAGGGTTCGGGACAGTCTTATGGCTACACCTTC. It translates to CASSEGSGQSYGYTF.